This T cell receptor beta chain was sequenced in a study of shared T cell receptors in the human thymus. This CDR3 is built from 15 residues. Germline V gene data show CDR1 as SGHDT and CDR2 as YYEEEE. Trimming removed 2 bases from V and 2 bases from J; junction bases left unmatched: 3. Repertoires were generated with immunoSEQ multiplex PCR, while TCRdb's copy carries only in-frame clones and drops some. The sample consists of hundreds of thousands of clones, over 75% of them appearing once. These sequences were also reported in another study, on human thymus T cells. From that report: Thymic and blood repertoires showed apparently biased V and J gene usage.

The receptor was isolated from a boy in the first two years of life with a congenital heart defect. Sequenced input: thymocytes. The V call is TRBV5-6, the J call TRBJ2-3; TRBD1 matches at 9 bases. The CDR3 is CASSFGQGFTDTQYF. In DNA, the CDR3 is TGTGCCAGCAGCTTTGGACAGGGGTTCACAGATACGCAGTATTTT.